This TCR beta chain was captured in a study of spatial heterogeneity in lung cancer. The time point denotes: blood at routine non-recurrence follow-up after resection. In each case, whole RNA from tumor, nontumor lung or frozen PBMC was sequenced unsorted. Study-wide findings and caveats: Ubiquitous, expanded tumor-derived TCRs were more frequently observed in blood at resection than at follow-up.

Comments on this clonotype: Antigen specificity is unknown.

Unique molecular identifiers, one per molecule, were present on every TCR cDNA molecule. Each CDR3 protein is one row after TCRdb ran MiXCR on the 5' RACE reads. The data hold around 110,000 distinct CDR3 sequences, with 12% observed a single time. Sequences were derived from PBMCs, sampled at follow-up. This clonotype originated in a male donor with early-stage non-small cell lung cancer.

The CDR3 here is CSVGYLTGNTIYF. The DNA of the CDR3 is TGCAGCGTGGGGTATCTTACTGGAAACACCATATATTTT. This rearrangement joins TRBV29-1 to TRBJ1-3; no definite D call. Per germline, CDR1 SQVTM and CDR2 ANQGSEA. Trimming cost V 6 bases and J 2 bases, with 11 bases left between them. This CDR3 is built from 13 residues.